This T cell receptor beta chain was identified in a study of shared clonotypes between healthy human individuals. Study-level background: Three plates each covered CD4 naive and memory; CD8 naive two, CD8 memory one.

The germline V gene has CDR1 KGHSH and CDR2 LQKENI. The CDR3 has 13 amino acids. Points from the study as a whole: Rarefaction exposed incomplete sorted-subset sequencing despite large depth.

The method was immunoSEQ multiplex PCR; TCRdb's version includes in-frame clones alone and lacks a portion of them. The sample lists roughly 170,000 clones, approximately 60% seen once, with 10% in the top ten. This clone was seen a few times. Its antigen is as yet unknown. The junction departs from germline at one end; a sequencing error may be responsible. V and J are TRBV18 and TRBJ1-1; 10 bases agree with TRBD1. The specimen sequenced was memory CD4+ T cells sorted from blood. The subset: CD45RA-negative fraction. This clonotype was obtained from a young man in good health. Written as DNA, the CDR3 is TGTGCCAGCTCACCAAATCCCGGGACAGGGGATCTCTTT. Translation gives CASSPNPGTGDLF. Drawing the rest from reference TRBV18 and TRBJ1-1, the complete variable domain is NAGVMQNPRHLVRRRGQEARLRCSPMKGHSHVYWYRQLPEEGLKFMVYLQKENIIDESGMPKERFSAEFPKEGPSILRIQQVVRGDSAAYFCASSPNPGTGDLFGQGTRLTVV.